The sequence of this T cell receptor beta chain was determined in a study of blood T cell repertoires in COVID-19. As for the study in general: Sites across the United States, Italy and Spain contributed samples from acute and convalescent COVID-19. Sources were T cells, B-cell-depleted T cells, or PBMCs; the material itself was cDNA or gDNA.

Per the authors' pipeline: Cell counts per sample came from amplifying reference gene primers. TCRdb's copy holds only in-frame clones and misses some; the assay was immunoSEQ multiplex PCR. D and trimming were read from the DNA, whereas the V and J calls and clone size are those reported in that table. Among approximately 82,000 clones listed, roughly 80% were seen once. The table lists this clone with a few counts. Material for sequencing was peripheral blood. This clonotype was obtained from a woman between 65 and 79 years old with acute or convalescent COVID-19.

The CDR3 spells CASSPPDRVGGYNEQFF. In DNA, the CDR3 is TGCGCCAGCAGCCCACCAGACAGGGTCGGGGGATACAATGAGCAGTTCTTC. The chain couples TRBV4-1 to TRBJ2-1, with D perhaps TRBD1 (7 bases). Germline V CDR1 and CDR2: MGHRA, YSYEKL. V shed 4 bases and J shed 4 bases, with 20 bases lying between them. The CDR3 consists of 17 residues.